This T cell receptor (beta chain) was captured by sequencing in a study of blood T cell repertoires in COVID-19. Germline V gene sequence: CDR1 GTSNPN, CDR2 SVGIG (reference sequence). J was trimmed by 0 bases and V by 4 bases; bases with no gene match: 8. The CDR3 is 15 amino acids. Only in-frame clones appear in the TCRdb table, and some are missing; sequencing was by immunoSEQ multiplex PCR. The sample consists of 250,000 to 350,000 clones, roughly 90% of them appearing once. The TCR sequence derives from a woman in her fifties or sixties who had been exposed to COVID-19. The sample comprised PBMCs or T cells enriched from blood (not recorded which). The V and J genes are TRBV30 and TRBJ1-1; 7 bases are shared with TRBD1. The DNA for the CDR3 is TGTGCCTGGACGAGGACAGGCACCATGAACACTGAAGCTTTCTTT. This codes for CAWTRTGTMNTEAFF.